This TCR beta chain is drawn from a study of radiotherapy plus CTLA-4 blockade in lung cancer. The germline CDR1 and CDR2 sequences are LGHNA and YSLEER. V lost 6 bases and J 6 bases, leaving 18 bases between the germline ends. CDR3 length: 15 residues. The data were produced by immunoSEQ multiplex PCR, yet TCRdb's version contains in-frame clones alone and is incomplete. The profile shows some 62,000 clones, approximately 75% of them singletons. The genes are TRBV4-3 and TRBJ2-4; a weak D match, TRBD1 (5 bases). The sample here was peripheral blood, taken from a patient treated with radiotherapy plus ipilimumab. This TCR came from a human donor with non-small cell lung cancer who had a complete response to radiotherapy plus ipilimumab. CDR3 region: CASSPSWGVPNIQYF. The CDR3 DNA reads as TGCGCCAGCAGTCCTTCCTGGGGCGTGCCAAACATTCAGTACTTC.